These 2 T cell receptor beta chains were sequenced from one sample in a study of blood T cell repertoires in COVID-19. Data came from immunoSEQ multiplex PCR; TCRdb stores just in-frame clones and leaves some out. The sample yields about 130,000 clones, more than 70% seen once. The specimen sequenced was peripheral blood. The receptors were sampled from a woman in her sixties with acute or convalescent COVID-19.

V is TRBV27 and J is TRBJ2-7; 10 bases fit TRBD2. Trimming removed 11 bases from V and 3 bases from J; junction bases left unmatched: 19. Germline V lookup: CDR1 MNHEY, CDR2 SMNVEV (reference sequence). The CDR3 extends over 17 amino acids. CDR3 sequence: CAAPPQFSGRALYEQYF. CDR3 in DNA: TGTGCCGCCCCCCCTCAATTCAGCGGGAGGGCCCTCTACGAGCAGTACTTC.

A note on this clone: Different DNA sequences within this sample yield the same CDR3. This CDR3 reads CSAPGLDGYTF. Here the CDR3 DNA reads TGCAGTGCCCCAGGGTTAGATGGCTACACCTTC. The V call is TRBV20-1, the J call TRBJ1-2; tentatively, D is TRBD1 (5 bases). Trimming cost V 6 bases and J 6 bases, with 11 bases left between them. This CDR3 spans 11 amino acids. The germline gives CDR1 DFQATT, CDR2 SNEGSKA (reference sequence).